The 24 T cell receptor beta chains reported below all come from one sample, sequenced in a study of regulatory T cells in long-lasting Graves disease. Noted time point: persistent/refractory GD, antithyroid drugs over 5 years with positive TRAb. Researchers made the TCR library from RNA that was extracted from PBMCs. With iRepertoire HTBI primers and Arm-PCR of CDR3 regions, TCR beta libraries were built. A single record per CDR3 protein comes from TCRdb applying MiXCR to the multiplex PCR reads. This table holds under 450,000 distinct CDR3 sequences, around 24% found once. This material consisted of peripheral blood mononuclear cells (PBMCs), taken when the disease was refractory, from a patient treated with antithyroid drugs. The receptors shown here come from a female donor with Graves disease.

To note about this clonotype: A read error may produce the germline difference seen at one junction end. This sequence joins TRBV5-1 and TRBJ1-1, with a tentative D call TRBD1 (5 bases). This CDR3 has 12 amino acids. Germline V gene sequence: CDR1 SGHRS, CDR2 YFSETQ. The DNA for the CDR3 is TGCGTCAGCGGGGGGGGAGACACTGAAGCTTTCTTT. Protein product: CVSGGGDTEAFF.

There are many counts of this clonotype. This chain connects TRBV12-3 or TRBV12-4 to TRBJ1-2; TRBD1 is a possible D gene (5 bases). V shed 6 bases and J shed 4 bases, with 15 bases lying between them. This CDR3 is built from 14 residues. The CDR3 loop is CASSVGRGTYGYTF. The CDR3 region has the DNA TGTGCCAGCAGCGTCGGTAGGGGTACCTATGGCTACACCTTC.

Comment on this clonotype: At one end the junction does not follow the germline gene, possibly because of a read error. The rearrangement joins TRBV20-1 to TRBJ2-3, with 11 nucleotides matching TRBD2. CDR3 length equals 15 residues. Germline CDR1 is DFQATT and CDR2 is SNEGSKA (reference sequence). CDR3 in DNA: TGCAGCGCTAGAATAGCGGGAGGGAGCACAGATACGCAGTATTTT. Translating it yields CSARIAGGSTDTQYF.

This clonotype was seen a handful of times. The rearrangement uses TRBV15 and TRBJ2-7; TRBD2 is a possible D gene (5 bases). Germline loops: CDR1 LNHNV, CDR2 YYDKDF (reference sequence). V was shortened by 0 bases and J by 0 bases, with 15 bases between the two germline ends. The CDR3 length is 17 residues. DNA for the CDR3: TGTGCCACCAGCAGAGAAATCCAGGCGGGTAGCTCCTACGAGCAGTACTTC. Translated, it gives CATSREIQAGSSYEQYF.

This clonotype was counted a few times. The gene calls are TRBV7-2 and TRBJ1-4; D possibly corresponds to TRBD1 (5 bases). The CDR3 sequence is 16 residues long. The V end was cut by 0 bases, the J end by 7 bases, with 15 bases between. Per the germline V gene, CDR1 is SGHTA and CDR2 is FQGNSA. The CDR3, as DNA: TGTGCCAGCAGCTTAGCATCAGGGAGGGGAAGTGAAAAACTGTTTTTT. Amino acid sequence: CASSLASGRGSEKLFF.

There are many counts of this clonotype. The rearrangement joins TRBV12-3 or TRBV12-4 to TRBJ1-5; 9 positions match TRBD1. Trimming took 5 bases from V and 7 from J; bases not matched to a gene: 6. CDR3 size: 14 residues. For the CDR3, the DNA is TGTGCCAGCAGTCCCCCGGGACAGGGACAGCCCCAGCATTTT. As protein: CASSPPGQGQPQHF.

V gene TRBV7-2 combines with J gene TRBJ1-1; 7 bases agree with TRBD1. Germline V gene data show CDR1 as SGHTA and CDR2 as FQGNSA. There are 16 residues in the CDR3. The V segment lost 6 bases and the J segment 1 base; nucleotides outside the gene matches: 11. In DNA form, the CDR3 reads TGTGCCAGCAGGAATAGGTTCGGGACAGCGAACACTGAAGCTTTCTTT. Amino acid sequence: CASRNRFGTANTEAFF. The entire variable domain, with the rest obtained from reference TRBV7-2 and TRBJ1-1, is as follows: GAGVSQSPSNKVTEKGKDVELRCDPISGHTALYWYRQSLGQGLEFLIYFQGNSAPDKSGLPSDRFSAERTGGSVSTLTIQRTQQEDSAVYLCASRNRFGTANTEAFFGQGTRLTVV.

J is TRBJ1-5 and V is TRBV15; no reliable D call. V was pared by 0 bases and J by 0 bases, with 12 bases between. Germline V gives CDR1 LNHNV, CDR2 YYDKDF (reference sequence). The CDR3 spans 17 residues. The CDR3 DNA reads TGTGCCACCAGCAGAGATCTGGGGATAAATAGCAATCAGCCCCAGCATTTT. Its protein is CATSRDLGINSNQPQHF. The whole variable domain, remainder taken from reference TRBV15 and TRBJ1-5, is DAMVIQNPRYQVTQFGKPVTLSCSQTLNHNVMYWYQQKSSQAPKLLFHYYDKDFNNEADTPDNFQSRRPNTSFCFLDIRSPGLGDTAMYLCATSRDLGINSNQPQHFGDGTRLSIL.

The chain recombines TRBV7-9 with TRBJ1-4, with 7 bases matching TRBD1. The J segment lost 4 bases and the V segment lost 4 bases, leaving 9 bases of the junction unmatched. The germline CDR1 and CDR2 sequences are SEHNR and FQNEAQ (reference sequence). The length of the CDR3 is 16 residues. DNA for the CDR3: TGTGCCAGCAGCTCGCCTCCGGGACAGAATAATGAAAAACTGTTTTTT. Residues: CASSSPPGQNNEKLFF.

This clonotype was seen a handful of times. The chain is built from TRBV6-1 and TRBJ1-4; D is unclear. This CDR3 region has 14 residues. V was trimmed by 10 bases and J by 0 bases, leaving 12 bases between them. Germline V gene data show CDR1 as MNHNS and CDR2 as SASEGT. DNA for the CDR3: TGTGCCACCAGCCCGACTACAACTAATGAAAAACTGTTTTTT. It encodes CATSPTTTNEKLFF.

Ten or more counts support this clonotype. V and J are TRBV28 and TRBJ1-5; no clear D gene. V was trimmed by 5 bases and J by 4 bases, leaving 12 bases between them. The CDR3 covers 14 residues. Germline V lookup: CDR1 MDHEN, CDR2 SYDVKM. The CDR3 loop is CASSTQGPNQPQHF. The CDR3 DNA sequence: TGTGCCAGCAGTACCCAAGGGCCAAATCAGCCCCAGCATTTT. The full variable domain, with the rest looked up from reference TRBV28 and TRBJ1-5, is DVKVTQSSRYLVKRTGEKVFLECVQDMDHENMFWYRQDPGLGLRLIYFSYDVKMKEKGDIPEGYSVSREKKERFSLILESASTNQTSMYLCASSTQGPNQPQHFGDGTRLSIL.

A word on this clonotype: Since a far larger clone is one base different, this is likely a read error. The chain has TRBV12-3 or TRBV12-4 and TRBJ2-7; 8 bases align to TRBD1. V shed 3 bases, J shed 8 bases, and the junction held 18 bases outside the gene matches. The CDR3 loop spans 17 amino acids. This CDR3 is CASSFVAWAGGAYKQYF. The CDR3 region has the DNA TGTGCCAGCAGTTTCGTTGCGTGGGCAGGGGGCGCGTACAAGCAGTACTTC.

The chain links TRBV7-9 to TRBJ2-2; 9 nucleotides align to TRBD2. CDR3 length equals 17 residues. V shed 3 bases, J shed 4 bases, and the junction held 9 bases outside the gene matches. Germline V gene data show CDR1 as SEHNR and CDR2 as FQNEAQ (reference sequence). CDR3 nucleotide sequence: TGTGCCAGCAGCTTTCGACAGCGGGAGGCGGGCACCGGGGAGCTGTTTTTT. Translated: CASSFRQREAGTGELFF.

This clonotype was counted between two and nine times. The genes are TRBV6-2 or TRBV6-3 and TRBJ2-5, with a possible D match to TRBD1 (6 bases). V was cut by 2 bases and J by 2 bases, with 12 bases left in between. Germline CDR1 reads MNHEY; CDR2 reads SVGEGT. CDR3 size: 15 residues. CDR3 in DNA: TGTGCCAGCAGTTACGTGTCAGGGGTGCAAGAGACCCAGTACTTC. Protein: CASSYVSGVQETQYF.

This sequence joins TRBV2 and TRBJ2-5; D is possibly TRBD1 or TRBD2 (5 bases each). The closer fit of TRBJ2-1 to the DNA end suggests the J call may be wrong. This CDR3 spans 14 amino acids. Germline V gene lookup returns CDR1 SNHLY and CDR2 FYNNEI. The CDR3 DNA sequence: TGTGCCTCGCCGGGACCAGCGGAATACAATGAGCAGTTCTTC. Its protein is CASPGPAEYNEQFF.

This clonotype was seen many times. V and J are TRBV7-8 and TRBJ2-7, with D unresolved. The CDR3 is 14 amino acids. The germline V gene encodes CDR1 SGHVS and CDR2 FQNEAQ. Trimming cost V 1 base and J 4 bases, with 11 bases left between them. CDR3 in DNA: TGTGCCAGCAGCTTAGTAGCCCTGGGGTACGAGCAGTACTTC. This translates into CASSLVALGYEQYF.

There are many counts of this clonotype. The chain joins TRBV7-2 to TRBJ1-1, with D perhaps TRBD1 (6 bases). This CDR3 region has 13 residues. Trimming shortened V by 5 bases and J by 11 bases, and 18 bases separated the two germline ends. Germline-derived CDR1 and CDR2 are SGHTA and FQGNSA. The CDR3 DNA reads as TGTGCCAGCAGCCGCTTAGGCGGGGGGCAGGCTTTCTTT. It encodes CASSRLGGGQAFF.

This clonotype was observed a handful of times. The chain combines TRBV3-1 with TRBJ2-5; D not resolved. Germline V gene sequence: CDR1 LGHDT, CDR2 YNNKEL (reference sequence). The CDR3 extends over 15 amino acids. V lost 2 bases, J lost 2 bases, and 12 bases lay in between. The CDR3 region has the DNA TGTGCCAGCAGCCAACCCTTCCGGCAACAAGAGACCCAGTACTTC. Translation gives CASSQPFRQQETQYF.

This clonotype occurred many times. The chain uses TRBV7-9 and TRBJ1-1, with D perhaps matching TRBD1 (5 bases). V lost 4 bases and J lost 6, with 15 bases in between. Germline V gene data show CDR1 as SEHNR and CDR2 as FQNEAQ (reference sequence). This CDR3 comprises 14 residues. CDR3 in DNA: TGTGCCAGCAGCTCGATCCAGGGTCGCGCTGAAGCTTTCTTT. Protein: CASSSIQGRAEAFF.

This chain links TRBV4-1 with TRBJ2-1, with TRBD2 identical over 9 bases. The V gene's germline CDR1 is MGHRA and CDR2 YSYEKL. This CDR3 comprises 16 residues. V was clipped by 0 bases and J by 3 bases; unmatched bases: 3. The CDR3 DNA is TGCGCCAGCAGCCAAGAACGTAGCGGGGGCTACAATGAGCAGTTCTTC. Translation: CASSQERSGGYNEQFF.

This clonotype was picked up a small number of times. The gene calls are TRBV7-3 and TRBJ2-3; D tentatively fits TRBD1 or TRBD2 (7 bases each). This CDR3 has 17 residues. Trimming left V 5 bases short and J 2 bases short, with 20 bases between. Per the germline V gene, CDR1 is SGHTA and CDR2 is FQGTGA. The CDR3 region is CASSGGGQRGYTDTQYF. For the CDR3, the DNA is TGTGCCAGCAGCGGAGGGGGACAGCGGGGATACACAGATACGCAGTATTTT.

This clonotype was counted a few times. This sequence joins TRBV30 and TRBJ1-2; D is perhaps TRBD1 (5 bases). The CDR3 is made up of 14 amino acids. With 6 bases removed from V and 4 bases from J, the gap between germline ends came to 18 bases. CDR1 is GTSNPN, CDR2 SVGIG, per germline (reference sequence). CDR3 sequence: CACWEGRDFYGYTF. The CDR3 coding sequence is TGTGCCTGCTGGGAGGGCAGGGATTTCTATGGCTACACCTTC.

As for this clonotype: Possible read error: a much larger clone is one base away. V gene TRBV12-3 or TRBV12-4 combines with J gene TRBJ2-3; D unclear. CDR3 length: 16 residues. The CDR3 sequence: CASSTELIPPTDTQDF. The CDR3 DNA reads as TGTGCCAGCAGCACAGAACTGATACCCCCCACAGATACGCAGGATTTT.

This clonotype has ten or more counts. This chain connects TRBV6-1 to TRBJ2-7; D is unresolved. Trimming shortened V by 0 bases and J by 5 bases, and 5 bases separated the two germline ends. The CDR3 consists of 12 residues. Germline V gene sequence: CDR1 MNHNS, CDR2 SASEGT. This CDR3 reads CASSEARNEQYF. CDR3 coding DNA: TGTGCCAGCAGTGAAGCGCGGAACGAGCAGTACTTC.